The next 7 T cell receptor beta chains were all read from a single sample in a study of control samples from healthy donors and cancer patients. The data were produced by immunoSEQ multiplex PCR, yet TCRdb's version contains in-frame clones alone and is incomplete. The repertoire holds 160,000 or so clones, with 92% as singletons. The sequenced material came from blood. These receptors came from a woman between 25 and 40 years old in good health.

The gene calls are TRBV5-6 and TRBJ2-7; D remains unclear. The CDR3 has 13 amino acids. Per the germline V gene, CDR1 is SGHDT and CDR2 is YYEEEE. V lost 4 bases, J lost 6 bases, and 14 bases lay in between. For the CDR3, the DNA is TGTGCCAGCAGCGCCGGGCCCACGAGCGAGCAGTACTTC. Its translation: CASSAGPTSEQYF.

The V call is TRBV4-3, the J call TRBJ1-6; TRBD1 might be the D (6 bases). V was pared by 0 bases and J by 7 bases, with 13 bases between. The CDR3 covers 16 residues. Per germline, CDR1 LGHNA and CDR2 YSLEER. Here the CDR3 reads CASSQDLPGANSPLHF. The DNA of the CDR3 is TGCGCCAGCAGCCAAGATTTGCCAGGGGCGAATTCACCCCTCCACTTT.

The chain is built from TRBV27 and TRBJ2-7; 7 nucleotides agree with TRBD1. The CDR3 extends over 16 amino acids. Germline V CDR1 and CDR2: MNHEY, SMNVEV (reference sequence). Germline trimming cut 4 bases from V and 0 bases from J; bases unmatched to any gene: 9. CDR3 DNA sequence: TGTGCCAGCAGTTCTCAGACAGGGTCCAGCTCCTACGAGCAGTACTTC. It yields the protein CASSSQTGSSSYEQYF.

This chain connects TRBV6-1 to TRBJ1-3; 9 nucleotides align to TRBD1. Germline CDR1 and CDR2: MNHNS and SASEGT. This CDR3 is 17 amino acids long. V was clipped by 2 bases and J by 9 bases; unmatched bases: 14. The chain's CDR3 is CASSESHRGLMKRTIYF. CDR3 DNA sequence: TGTGCCAGCAGTGAATCGCACAGGGGGCTCATGAAACGCACCATATATTTT.

The chain couples TRBV19 to TRBJ1-3; no definite D call. Looked up from germline, CDR1 is LNHDA and CDR2 is SQIVND (reference sequence). The CDR3 has 14 amino acids. V was trimmed by 3 bases and J by 0 bases, leaving 6 bases between them. This chain's CDR3 is CASSMDHSGNTIYF. The DNA of the CDR3 is TGTGCCAGTAGTATGGATCACTCTGGAAACACCATATATTTT. The complete variable domain, with remaining parts taken from reference TRBV19 and TRBJ1-3, reads DGGITQSPKYLFRKEGQNVTLSCEQNLNHDAMYWYRQDPGQGLRLIYYSQIVNDFQKGDIAEGYSVSREKKESFPLTVTSAQKNPTAFYLCASSMDHSGNTIYFGEGSWLTVV.

The chain has TRBV7-2 and TRBJ1-1; TRBD1 aligns across 7 bases. Germline V gene lookup returns CDR1 SGHTA and CDR2 FQGNSA. This CDR3 is built from 14 residues. J was trimmed by 0 bases and V by 4 bases; bases with no gene match: 2. CDR3 region: CASSSTGVNTEAFF. CDR3 bases: TGTGCCAGCAGCTCAACAGGGGTGAACACTGAAGCTTTCTTT.

The rearrangement links TRBV28 to TRBJ1-1, with D tentatively TRBD1 (5 bases). Germline V CDR1 and CDR2: MDHEN, SYDVKM. The V and J ends lost 2 bases and 0 bases respectively, with 10 bases between them. The CDR3 contains 15 residues. CDR3 in amino acids: CASSLGGLLNTEAFF. CDR3 coding DNA: TGTGCCAGCAGTTTAGGGGGACTCTTGAACACTGAAGCTTTCTTT. The entire variable domain, with the rest obtained from reference TRBV28 and TRBJ1-1, is as follows: DVKVTQSSRYLVKRTGEKVFLECVQDMDHENMFWYRQDPGLGLRLIYFSYDVKMKEKGDIPEGYSVSREKKERFSLILESASTNQTSMYLCASSLGGLLNTEAFFGQGTRLTVV.